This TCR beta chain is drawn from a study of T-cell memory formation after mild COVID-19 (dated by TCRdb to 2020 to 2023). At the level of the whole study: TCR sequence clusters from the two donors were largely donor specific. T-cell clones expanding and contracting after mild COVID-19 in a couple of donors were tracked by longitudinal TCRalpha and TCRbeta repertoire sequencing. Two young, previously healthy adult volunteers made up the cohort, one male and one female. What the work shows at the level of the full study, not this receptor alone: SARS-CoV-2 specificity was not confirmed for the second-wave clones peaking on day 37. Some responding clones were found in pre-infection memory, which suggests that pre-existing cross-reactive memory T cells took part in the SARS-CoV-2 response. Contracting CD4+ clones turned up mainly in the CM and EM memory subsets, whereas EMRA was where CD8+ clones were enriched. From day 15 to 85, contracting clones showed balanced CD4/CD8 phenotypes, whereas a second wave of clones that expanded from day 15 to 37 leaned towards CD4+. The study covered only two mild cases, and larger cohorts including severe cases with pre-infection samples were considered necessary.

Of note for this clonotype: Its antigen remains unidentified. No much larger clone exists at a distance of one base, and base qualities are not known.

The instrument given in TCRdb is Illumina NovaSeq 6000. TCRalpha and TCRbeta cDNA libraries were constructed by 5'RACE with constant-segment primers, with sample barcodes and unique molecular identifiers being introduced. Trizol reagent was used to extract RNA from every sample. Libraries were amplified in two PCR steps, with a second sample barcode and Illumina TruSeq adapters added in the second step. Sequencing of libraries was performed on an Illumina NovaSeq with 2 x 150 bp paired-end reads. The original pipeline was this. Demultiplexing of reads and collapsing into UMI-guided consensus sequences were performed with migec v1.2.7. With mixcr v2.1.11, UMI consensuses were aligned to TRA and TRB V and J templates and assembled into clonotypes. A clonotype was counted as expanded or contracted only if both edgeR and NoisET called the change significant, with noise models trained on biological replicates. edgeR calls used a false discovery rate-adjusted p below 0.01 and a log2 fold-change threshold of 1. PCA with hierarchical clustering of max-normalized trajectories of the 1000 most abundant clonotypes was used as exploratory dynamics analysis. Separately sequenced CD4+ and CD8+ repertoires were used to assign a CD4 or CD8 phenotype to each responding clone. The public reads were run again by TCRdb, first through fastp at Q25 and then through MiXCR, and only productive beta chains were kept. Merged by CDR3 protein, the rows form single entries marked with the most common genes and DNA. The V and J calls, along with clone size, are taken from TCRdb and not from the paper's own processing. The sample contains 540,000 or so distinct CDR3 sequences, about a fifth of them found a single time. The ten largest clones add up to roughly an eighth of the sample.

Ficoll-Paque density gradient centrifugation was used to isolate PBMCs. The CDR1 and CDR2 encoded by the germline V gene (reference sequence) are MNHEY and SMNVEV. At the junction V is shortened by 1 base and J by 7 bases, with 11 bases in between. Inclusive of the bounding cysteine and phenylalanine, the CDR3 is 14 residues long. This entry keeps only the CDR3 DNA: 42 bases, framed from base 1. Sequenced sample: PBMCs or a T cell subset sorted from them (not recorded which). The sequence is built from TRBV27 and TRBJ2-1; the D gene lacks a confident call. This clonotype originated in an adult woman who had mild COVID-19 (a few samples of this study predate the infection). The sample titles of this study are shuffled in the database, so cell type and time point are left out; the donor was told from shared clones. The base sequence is TGTGCCAGCAGTTTATTACAGAATGTGAATGAGCAGTTCTTC. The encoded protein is CASSLLQNVNEQFF.